This entry features one TCR beta chain sequence. Its antigen is undetermined. The record originates from a study of response to subunit inactivated influenza vaccine. In TCRdb, the RT-PCR reads were re-called with MiXCR into one record per CDR3 protein. The sample lists about 780,000 distinct CDR3 sequences, less than 20% seen once, with around 9.9% in the top ten. CDR1 is SGDLS and CDR2 is YYNGEE in the germline V gene. The CDR3 has 16 amino acids. Trimming shortened V by 0 bases and J by 1 base, and 11 bases separated the two germline ends. The study, taken as a whole, reports: The authors put forward the suggestion that each seasonal influenza vaccination may bring in only a limited number of new T cells.

This chain joins TRBV9 and TRBJ1-3; the D is unclear. The TCR sequence derives from a man between 50 and 59 years old who received an inactivated influenza vaccine. Sequenced material: PBMCs from blood, taken about 5 days after vaccination. The DNA for the CDR3 is TGTGCCAGCAGCGTAGATCCGGGAATTTCTGGAAACACCATATATTTT. Its protein product is CASSVDPGISGNTIYF.